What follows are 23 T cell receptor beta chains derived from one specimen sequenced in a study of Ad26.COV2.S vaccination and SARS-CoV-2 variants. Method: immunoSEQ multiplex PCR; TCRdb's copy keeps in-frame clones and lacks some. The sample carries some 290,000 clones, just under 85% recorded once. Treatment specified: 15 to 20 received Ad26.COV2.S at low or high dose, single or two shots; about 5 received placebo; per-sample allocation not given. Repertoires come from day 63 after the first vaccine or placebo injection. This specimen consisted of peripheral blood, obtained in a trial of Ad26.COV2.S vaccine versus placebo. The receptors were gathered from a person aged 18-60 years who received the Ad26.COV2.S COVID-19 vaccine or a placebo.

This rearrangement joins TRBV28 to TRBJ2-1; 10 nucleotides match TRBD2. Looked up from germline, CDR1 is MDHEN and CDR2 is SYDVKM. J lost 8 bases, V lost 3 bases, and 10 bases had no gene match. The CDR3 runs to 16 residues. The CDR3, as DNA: TGTGCCAGCAGTTTTGTGCGTAGCGGGGGGCGGGATGAGCAGTTCTTC. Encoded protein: CASSFVRSGGRDEQFF.

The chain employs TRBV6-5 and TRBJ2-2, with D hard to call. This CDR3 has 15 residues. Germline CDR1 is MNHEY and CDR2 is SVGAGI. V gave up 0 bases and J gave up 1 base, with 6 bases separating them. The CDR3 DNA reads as TGTGCCAGCAGTTACTCGATTCAGAACACCGGGGAGCTGTTTTTT. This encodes CASSYSIQNTGELFF.

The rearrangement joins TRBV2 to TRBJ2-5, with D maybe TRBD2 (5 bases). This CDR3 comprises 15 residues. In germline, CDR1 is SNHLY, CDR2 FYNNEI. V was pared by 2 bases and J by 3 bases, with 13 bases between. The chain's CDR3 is CASSESGRQKETQYF. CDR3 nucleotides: TGTGCCAGCAGTGAAAGCGGCAGGCAAAAAGAGACCCAGTACTTC.

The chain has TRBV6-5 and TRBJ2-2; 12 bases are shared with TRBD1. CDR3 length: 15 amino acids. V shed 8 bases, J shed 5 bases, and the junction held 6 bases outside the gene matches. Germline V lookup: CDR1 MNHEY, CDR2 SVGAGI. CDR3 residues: CASERDRGRTGELFF. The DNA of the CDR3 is TGTGCCAGCGAGAGGGACAGGGGGCGTACCGGGGAGCTGTTTTTT.

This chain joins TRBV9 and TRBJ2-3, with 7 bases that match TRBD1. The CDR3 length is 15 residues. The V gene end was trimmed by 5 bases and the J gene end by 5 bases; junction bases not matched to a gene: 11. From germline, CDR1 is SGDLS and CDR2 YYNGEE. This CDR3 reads CASSLNTGAGDTQYF. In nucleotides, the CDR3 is TGTGCCAGCAGTCTAAATACAGGGGCCGGAGATACGCAGTATTTT.

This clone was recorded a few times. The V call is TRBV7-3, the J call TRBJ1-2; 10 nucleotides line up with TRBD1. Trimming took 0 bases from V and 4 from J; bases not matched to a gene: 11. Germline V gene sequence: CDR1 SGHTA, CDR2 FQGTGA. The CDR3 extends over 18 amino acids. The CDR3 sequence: CASSLTGTRTGGIYGYTF. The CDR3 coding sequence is TGTGCCAGCAGCTTAACGGGAACGCGGACAGGGGGGATCTATGGCTACACCTTC. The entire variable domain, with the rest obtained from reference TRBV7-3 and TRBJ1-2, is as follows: GAGVSQTPSNKVTEKGKYVELRCDPISGHTALYWYRQSLGQGPEFLIYFQGTGAADDSGLPNDRFFAVRPEGSVSTLKIQRTERGDSAVYLCASSLTGTRTGGIYGYTFGSGTRLTVV.

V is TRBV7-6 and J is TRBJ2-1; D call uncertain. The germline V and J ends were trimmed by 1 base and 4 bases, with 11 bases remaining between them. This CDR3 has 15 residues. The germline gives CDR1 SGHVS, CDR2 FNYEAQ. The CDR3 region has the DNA TGTGCCAGCAGCTTAGACCGAACCCCTTACAATGAGCAGTTCTTC. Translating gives CASSLDRTPYNEQFF.

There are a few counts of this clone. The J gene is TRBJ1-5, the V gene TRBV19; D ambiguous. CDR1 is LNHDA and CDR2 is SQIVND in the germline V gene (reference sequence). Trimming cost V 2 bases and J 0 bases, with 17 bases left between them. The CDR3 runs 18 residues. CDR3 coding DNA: TGTGCCAGTAGTATACGTCAGTACGAGGGATATAGCAATCAGCCCCAGCATTTT. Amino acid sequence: CASSIRQYEGYSNQPQHF.

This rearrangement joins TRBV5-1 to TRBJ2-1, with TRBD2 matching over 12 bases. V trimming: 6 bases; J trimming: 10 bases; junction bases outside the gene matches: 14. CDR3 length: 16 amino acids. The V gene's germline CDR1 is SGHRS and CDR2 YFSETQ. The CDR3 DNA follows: TGCGCCAGCACGCCCGGGGCGCTAGCGGGGGGGCAGGAGCAGTTCTTC. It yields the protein CASTPGALAGGQEQFF.

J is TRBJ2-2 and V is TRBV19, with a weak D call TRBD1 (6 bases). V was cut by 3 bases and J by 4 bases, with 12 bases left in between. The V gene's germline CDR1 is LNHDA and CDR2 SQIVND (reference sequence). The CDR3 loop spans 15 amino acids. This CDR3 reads CASSMNRVSTGELFF. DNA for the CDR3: TGTGCCAGTAGTATGAACAGGGTGAGCACCGGGGAGCTGTTTTTT.

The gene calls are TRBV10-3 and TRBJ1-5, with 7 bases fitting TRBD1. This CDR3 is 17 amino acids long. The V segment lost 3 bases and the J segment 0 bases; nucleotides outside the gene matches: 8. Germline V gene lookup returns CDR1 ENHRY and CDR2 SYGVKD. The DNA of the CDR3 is TGTGCCATCAGTGACGGACGGGGGACAGATAGCAATCAGCCCCAGCATTTT. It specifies CAISDGRGTDSNQPQHF.

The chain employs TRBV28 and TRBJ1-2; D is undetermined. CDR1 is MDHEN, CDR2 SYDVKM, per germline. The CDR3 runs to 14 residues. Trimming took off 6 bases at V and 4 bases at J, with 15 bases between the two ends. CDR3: CASSPIGVSYGYTF. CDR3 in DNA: TGTGCCAGCAGCCCCATCGGGGTTAGCTATGGCTACACCTTC.

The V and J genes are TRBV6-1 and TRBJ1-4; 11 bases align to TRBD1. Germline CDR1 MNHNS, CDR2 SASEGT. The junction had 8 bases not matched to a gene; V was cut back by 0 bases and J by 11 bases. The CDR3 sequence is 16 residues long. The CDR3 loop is CASSEAGLRDRGKLFF. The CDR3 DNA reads TGTGCCAGCAGTGAAGCTGGCCTAAGGGACAGGGGGAAACTGTTTTTT.

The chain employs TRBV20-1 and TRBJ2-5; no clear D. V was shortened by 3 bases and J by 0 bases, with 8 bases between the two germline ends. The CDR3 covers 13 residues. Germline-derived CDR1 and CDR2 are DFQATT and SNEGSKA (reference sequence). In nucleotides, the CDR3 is TGCAGTGCTAGTAACGAAAACCAAGAGACCCAGTACTTC. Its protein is CSASNENQETQYF.

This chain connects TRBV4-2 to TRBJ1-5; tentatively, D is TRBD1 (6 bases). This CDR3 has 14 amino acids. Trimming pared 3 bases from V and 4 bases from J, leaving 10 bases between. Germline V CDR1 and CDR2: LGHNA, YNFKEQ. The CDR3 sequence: CASSQNQGNQPQHF. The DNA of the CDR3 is TGTGCCAGCAGCCAGAACCAGGGGAATCAGCCCCAGCATTTT.

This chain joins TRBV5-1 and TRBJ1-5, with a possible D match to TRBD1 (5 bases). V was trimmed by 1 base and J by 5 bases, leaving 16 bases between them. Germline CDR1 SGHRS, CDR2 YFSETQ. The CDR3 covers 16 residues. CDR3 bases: TGCGCCAGCAGCTTGTTGCCTGGGACCACATATCAGCCCCAGCATTTT. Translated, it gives CASSLLPGTTYQPQHF.

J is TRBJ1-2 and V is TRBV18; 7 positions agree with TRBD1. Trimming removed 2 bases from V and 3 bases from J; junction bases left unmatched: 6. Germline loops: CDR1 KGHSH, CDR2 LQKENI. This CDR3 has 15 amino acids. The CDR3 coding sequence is TGTGCCAGCTCACCAAGACAGGGTAGGGACTATGGCTACACCTTC. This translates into CASSPRQGRDYGYTF. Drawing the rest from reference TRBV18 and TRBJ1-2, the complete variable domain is NAGVMQNPRHLVRRRGQEARLRCSPMKGHSHVYWYRQLPEEGLKFMVYLQKENIIDESGMPKERFSAEFPKEGPSILRIQQVVRGDSAAYFCASSPRQGRDYGYTFGSGTRLTVV.

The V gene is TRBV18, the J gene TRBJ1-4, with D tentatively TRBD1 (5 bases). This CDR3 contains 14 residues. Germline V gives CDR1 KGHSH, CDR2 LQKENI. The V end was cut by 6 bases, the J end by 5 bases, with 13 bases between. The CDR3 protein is CASSIQTANEKLFF. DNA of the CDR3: TGTGCCAGCTCTATCCAGACAGCAAATGAAAAACTGTTTTTT.

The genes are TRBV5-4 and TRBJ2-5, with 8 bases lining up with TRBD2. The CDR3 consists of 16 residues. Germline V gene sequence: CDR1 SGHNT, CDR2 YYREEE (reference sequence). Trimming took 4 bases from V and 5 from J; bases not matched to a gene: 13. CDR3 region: CASSDPTSASRETQYF. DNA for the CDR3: TGTGCCAGCAGCGATCCGACTAGCGCCTCTAGGGAGACCCAGTACTTC.

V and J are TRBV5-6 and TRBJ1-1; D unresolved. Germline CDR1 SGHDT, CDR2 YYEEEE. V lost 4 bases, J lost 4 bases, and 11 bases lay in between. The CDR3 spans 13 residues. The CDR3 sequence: CASSRTPSTEAFF. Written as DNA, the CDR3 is TGTGCCAGCAGCCGGACCCCAAGCACTGAAGCTTTCTTT.

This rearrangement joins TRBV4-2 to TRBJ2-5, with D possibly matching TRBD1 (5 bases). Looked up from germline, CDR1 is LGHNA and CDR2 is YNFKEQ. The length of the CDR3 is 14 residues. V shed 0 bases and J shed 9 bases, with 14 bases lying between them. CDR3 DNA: TGTGCCAGCAGCCAAGATCCCATGACAGTGGCCCAGTACTTC. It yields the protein CASSQDPMTVAQYF.

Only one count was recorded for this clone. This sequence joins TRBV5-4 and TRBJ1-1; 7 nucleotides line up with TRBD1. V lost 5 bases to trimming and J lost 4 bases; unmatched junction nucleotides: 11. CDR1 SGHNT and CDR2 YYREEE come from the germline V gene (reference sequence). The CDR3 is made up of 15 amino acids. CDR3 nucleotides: TGTGCCAGCAGTTCGCCGACAGGGATGATCACTGAAGCTTTCTTT. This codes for CASSSPTGMITEAFF.

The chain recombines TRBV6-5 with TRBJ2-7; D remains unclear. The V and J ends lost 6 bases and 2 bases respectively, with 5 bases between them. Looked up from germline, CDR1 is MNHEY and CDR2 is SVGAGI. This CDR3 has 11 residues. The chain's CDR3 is CASSAPYEQYF. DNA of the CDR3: TGTGCCAGCAGCGCCCCCTACGAGCAGTACTTC.